The clone carrying this T cell receptor beta chain was counted at least ten times. What it binds is not known. This record belongs to a study of T cell repertoires in cytomegalovirus infection. Turning to the study itself: CMV infection together with matching HLA type was indicated by public TCR beta signatures. Whole-study results and caveats: HLA-C-restricted TCR beta clonotypes specific for CMV led the ex vivo response. The cumulative frequency of public TCR beta families distinguished individuals who carried CMV together with the relevant HLA.

Each CDR3 protein is one row after TCRdb ran MiXCR on the reads. The repertoire holds roughly 500,000 distinct CDR3 sequences, with 16% as singletons. Trimming cost V 4 bases and J 7 bases; bases outside gene matches: 9. Germline CDR1 MDHEN, CDR2 SYDVKM. The CDR3 covers 15 residues. This receptor was taken from a human donor in good health (CMV status not recorded). Some clones in this sample may be carry-over from other donors' samples. The sample taken for sequencing was CD8+ T cells from PBMCs. The gene calls are TRBV28 and TRBJ1-4; TRBD1 matches 7 bases. The CDR3 DNA is TGTGCCAGCAGTTCGCCCGGGACAGACGGTGAAAAACTGTTTTTT. Translating gives CASSSPGTDGEKLFF.